Presented here are 30 T cell receptor beta chains from one specimen sequenced in a study of STAT5B mutations in CD4+ large granular lymphocyte leukemia (dated by TCRdb to the early 2020s). The library was prepared using the immunoSEQ multiplex PCR assay. What TCRdb holds here is the immuneACCESS table cut down to in-frame rearrangements. Part of the clones is not present; checked against another copy, under half of the missing clones reflect an unresolved V gene, and the others are unexplained. This sample holds about 32,000 clones; 85% to 90% were observed only once. About 0.42% of the sample lies in the top ten. The sequencing input was CD4+ T cells from blood buffy coats. The receptors here all came from a human donor in good health.

This chain connects TRBV6-1 to TRBJ2-3, with 8 bases fitting TRBD2. V lost 3 bases to trimming and J lost 3 bases; unmatched junction nucleotides: 8. CDR3 size: 16 residues. CDR1 MNHNS and CDR2 SASEGT come from the germline V gene. The CDR3 region has the DNA TGTGCCAGCAGTGATTCAGCGGGAGAGGGGACAGATACGCAGTATTTT. Translating gives CASSDSAGEGTDTQYF.

The chain is built from TRBV28 and TRBJ2-7; the D gene is possibly TRBD1 (6 bases). The CDR3 is 13 amino acids. V dropped 8 bases and J dropped 3 bases, with 14 bases sitting between them. In germline, CDR1 is MDHEN, CDR2 SYDVKM. The CDR3 protein is CASGTGPLYEQYF. Here the CDR3 DNA reads TGTGCCAGCGGAACAGGGCCACTCTACGAGCAGTACTTC.

V is TRBV28 and J is TRBJ2-2, with D perhaps matching TRBD1 or TRBD2 (5 bases each). From germline, CDR1 is MDHEN and CDR2 SYDVKM. This CDR3 contains 17 residues. V was cut by 2 bases and J by 4 bases, with 17 bases left in between. The CDR3 DNA follows: TGTGCCAGCAGTTTAACGGGACCCCAAGGTGGCACCGGGGAGCTGTTTTTT. It is translated as CASSLTGPQGGTGELFF.

This chain uses TRBV28 with TRBJ2-1; 8 nucleotides align to TRBD1. Germline lookup yields CDR1 MDHEN and CDR2 SYDVKM. V lost 2 bases to trimming and J lost 1 base; unmatched junction nucleotides: 7. The CDR3 has 17 residues. The DNA of the CDR3 is TGTGCCAGCAGTTTACCCCTCGGACAGGGTTCCTACAATGAGCAGTTCTTC. Its protein is CASSLPLGQGSYNEQFF.

The chain couples TRBV19 to TRBJ2-2; TRBD2 aligns across 15 bases. CDR1 LNHDA and CDR2 SQIVND come from the germline V gene (reference sequence). There are 19 residues in the CDR3. With 4 bases clipped from V and 0 bases from J, the junction kept 6 bases outside the gene matches. CDR3 amino acids: CASSRGLAGGSPNTGELFF. CDR3 bases: TGTGCCAGTAGTAGGGGACTAGCGGGAGGTAGTCCGAACACCGGGGAGCTGTTTTTT.

The chain recombines TRBV27 with TRBJ1-5; TRBD1 matches at 8 bases. Germline V gene data show CDR1 as MNHEY and CDR2 as SMNVEV (reference sequence). The CDR3 spans 14 residues. V lost 5 bases to trimming and J lost 7 bases; unmatched junction nucleotides: 7. DNA of the CDR3: TGTGCCAGCAGTCCGGACAGGGAGGTACAGCCCCAGCATTTT. This sequence encodes CASSPDREVQPQHF.

The chain employs TRBV2 and TRBJ2-5, with TRBD1 matching 7 bases. The J call may be incorrect, as the DNA end agrees better with TRBJ2-7. CDR1 SNHLY and CDR2 FYNNEI come from the germline V gene. The CDR3 is 15 residues long. CDR3 protein: CASSDRDRFTYEQYF. The DNA of the CDR3 is TGTGCCAGCAGTGATAGGGACAGATTCACCTACGAGCAGTACTTC.

The J gene is TRBJ2-2, the V gene TRBV19; 9 bases line up with TRBD1. Trimming cost V 11 bases and J 5 bases; bases outside gene matches: 9. The germline V gene encodes CDR1 LNHDA and CDR2 SQIVND (reference sequence). The CDR3 is 14 amino acids. The CDR3 loop is CAASRTGETGELFF. The CDR3 nucleotides are TGTGCCGCCTCAAGGACAGGGGAGACCGGGGAGCTGTTTTTT.

This rearrangement joins TRBV14 to TRBJ2-7; 7 nucleotides align to TRBD2. The CDR3 totals 17 residues. Unmatched junction bases numbered 11, after V lost 1 base and J lost 2 bases. The germline CDR1 and CDR2 sequences are SGHDN and FVKESK. The CDR3 DNA follows: TGTGCCAGCAGCCAAGTAACGAGGGAGGGTTGGACCTACGAGCAGTACTTC. Protein product: CASSQVTREGWTYEQYF. Full variable domain (rest looked up from reference TRBV14 and TRBJ2-7): EAGVTQFPSHSVIEKGQTVTLRCDPISGHDNLYWYRRVMGKEIKFLLHFVKESKQDESGMPNNRFLAERTGGTYSTLKVQPAELEDSGVYFCASSQVTREGWTYEQYFGPGTRLTVT.

The chain employs TRBV9 and TRBJ2-5, with 7 bases matching TRBD2. Losses at the gene ends were 0 bases for V and 1 base for J; bases not matched to a gene: 3. This CDR3 comprises 15 residues. CDR1 and CDR2 from the germline V gene are SGDLS and YYNGEE. The CDR3 sequence: CASSVAGTIQETQYF. The CDR3 nucleotides read TGTGCCAGCAGCGTAGCTGGGACTATCCAAGAGACCCAGTACTTC.

The chain has TRBV4-2 and TRBJ1-5, with TRBD1 matching over 8 bases. CDR3 length equals 17 residues. Per germline, CDR1 LGHNA and CDR2 YNFKEQ. V was clipped by 0 bases and J by 4 bases; unmatched bases: 8. The CDR3 reads CASSQETPGQGNQPQHF. The CDR3, as DNA: TGTGCCAGCAGCCAAGAAACCCCCGGACAGGGAAATCAGCCCCAGCATTTT.

The chain couples TRBV15 to TRBJ2-1; 11 bases fit TRBD2. Germline V gene sequence: CDR1 LNHNV, CDR2 YYDKDF (reference sequence). Unmatched junction bases numbered 9, after V lost 1 base and J lost 10 bases. The length of the CDR3 is 16 residues. CDR3 in DNA: TGTGCCACCAGCAGAGGGGTTAGCGGGAGGGCCCAGGAGCAGTTCTTC. Protein sequence: CATSRGVSGRAQEQFF.

This clone was seen only once. V is TRBV30 and J is TRBJ2-1, with 9 bases aligning to TRBD2. V was clipped by 2 bases and J by 2 bases; unmatched bases: 4. CDR1 GTSNPN and CDR2 SVGIG come from the germline V gene (reference sequence). The CDR3 covers 15 residues. The CDR3 region is CAWSLSGGAYNEQFF. The DNA of the CDR3 is TGTGCCTGGAGTCTTAGCGGGGGAGCCTACAATGAGCAGTTCTTC.

The V call is TRBV15, the J call TRBJ2-1; no reliable D call. V lost 2 bases to trimming and J lost 7 bases, with 9 bases between them. This CDR3 is 13 amino acids long. CDR1 is LNHNV, CDR2 YYDKDF, per germline (reference sequence). The CDR3 coding sequence is TGTGCCACCAGCAGACCAATAATGAATGAGCAGTTCTTC. It codes for CATSRPIMNEQFF. The whole variable domain, remainder taken from reference TRBV15 and TRBJ2-1, is DAMVIQNPRYQVTQFGKPVTLSCSQTLNHNVMYWYQQKSSQAPKLLFHYYDKDFNNEADTPDNFQSRRPNTSFCFLDIRSPGLGDTAMYLCATSRPIMNEQFFGPGTRLTVL.

V is TRBV21-1 and J is TRBJ1-1; the table's D gene call, TRBD1, was not cross checked with the DNA. TRBV21-1 is a pseudogene segment. This CDR3 has 17 amino acids. The CDR3 here is CASSFPDRGKASTEAFF. DNA of the CDR3: TGTGCCAGCAGCTTCCCGGACAGGGGGAAGGCGAGCACTGAAGCTTTCTTT.

About this clone: The junction departs from germline at one end; a sequencing error may be responsible. The chain employs TRBV19 and TRBJ1-1; unclear D gene. The CDR3 spans 14 residues. Germline-derived CDR1 and CDR2 are LNHDA and SQIVND (reference sequence). This chain's CDR3 is CASTISPVNTEAFF. The CDR3 DNA follows: TGTGCCAGTACTATAAGTCCCGTGAACACTGAAGCTTTCTTT.

This clone was seen just once. V gene TRBV7-2 combines with J gene TRBJ2-7; the D is unclear. The CDR3 totals 14 residues. V was pared by 0 bases and J by 5 bases, with 11 bases between. The germline CDR1 and CDR2 sequences are SGHTA and FQGNSA. The DNA of the CDR3 is TGTGCCAGCAGCTTAGCGATACTTTTGGACGAGCAGTACTTC. As protein: CASSLAILLDEQYF. The variable domain in full, with the rest retrieved from reference TRBV7-2 and TRBJ2-7, is GAGVSQSPSNKVTEKGKDVELRCDPISGHTALYWYRQSLGQGLEFLIYFQGNSAPDKSGLPSDRFSAERTGGSVSTLTIQRTQQEDSAVYLCASSLAILLDEQYFGPGTRLTVT.

The chain combines TRBV6-1 with TRBJ2-1, with 12 bases that match TRBD2. The length of the CDR3 is 15 residues. Looked up from germline, CDR1 is MNHNS and CDR2 is SASEGT. V shed 8 bases and J 7 bases; nucleotides not matched to a gene: 9. CDR3 sequence: CASGPTSGRNNEQFF. For the CDR3, the DNA is TGTGCCAGCGGTCCCACTAGCGGGAGGAATAATGAGCAGTTCTTC.

V gene TRBV5-1 combines with J gene TRBJ2-6; weak D call: TRBD1 (5 bases). V lost 0 bases, J lost 5 bases, and 9 bases lay in between. Looked up from germline, CDR1 is SGHRS and CDR2 is YFSETQ. This CDR3 spans 15 amino acids. CDR3: CASSLDGARANVLTF. The CDR3 region has the DNA TGCGCCAGCAGCTTGGATGGGGCTCGGGCCAACGTCCTGACTTTC.

The V and J genes are TRBV19 and TRBJ2-5, with D unclear. V gave up 5 bases and J gave up 0 bases, with 10 bases separating them. Germline loops: CDR1 LNHDA, CDR2 SQIVND (reference sequence). This CDR3 spans 14 amino acids. The CDR3 is CASSYPLYQETQYF. For the CDR3, the DNA is TGTGCCAGTAGTTATCCCCTGTACCAAGAGACCCAGTACTTC.

The chain combines TRBV7-6 with TRBJ2-1; D is perhaps TRBD1 or TRBD2 (6 bases each). CDR1 is SGHVS and CDR2 is FNYEAQ in the germline V gene. V lost 5 bases, J lost 12 bases, and 23 bases lay in between. This CDR3 region has 15 residues. CDR3 in DNA: TGTGCCAGCAGCGAGACGGGTGGGGGGCGGGCTCCGCAGTTCTTC. Translated, it gives CASSETGGGRAPQFF.

This clone has more than one count but fewer than ten. V and J are TRBV5-4 and TRBJ1-1; D possibly corresponds to TRBD1 (5 bases). The germline V gene has CDR1 SGHNT and CDR2 YYREEE (reference sequence). V lost 2 bases and J lost 0, with 11 bases in between. The CDR3 has 15 residues. CDR3 nucleotides: TGTGCCAGCAGCTTACAGGACATTCTGAACACTGAAGCTTTCTTT. Amino acid sequence: CASSLQDILNTEAFF.

V gene TRBV11-3 combines with J gene TRBJ2-7, with D perhaps matching TRBD2 (5 bases). Germline V gives CDR1 SGHNT, CDR2 YENEEA. The CDR3 covers 15 residues. Trimming left V 0 bases short and J 4 bases short, with 13 bases between. In DNA, the CDR3 is TGTGCCAGCAGCTTAGATCACTGGGAGACTTACGAGCAGTACTTC. It specifies CASSLDHWETYEQYF.

The V and J genes are TRBV11-1 and TRBJ2-7; D is perhaps TRBD2 (5 bases). The ends were cut back, 1 base at V and 5 bases at J, with 12 bases in the middle. CDR3 size: 14 residues. The germline V gene has CDR1 SGHAT and CDR2 FQDESV (reference sequence). CDR3 bases: TGTGCCAGCAGCTTAGAGGAGAGGGTGGACGAGCAGTACTTC. This sequence encodes CASSLEERVDEQYF. The full variable domain, with the rest looked up from reference TRBV11-1 and TRBJ2-7, is EAEVAQSPRYKITEKSQAVAFWCDPISGHATLYWYRQILGQGPELLVQFQDESVVDDSQLPKDRFSAERLKGVDSTLKIQPAELGDSAMYLCASSLEERVDEQYFGPGTRLTVT.

The V call is TRBV5-4, the J call TRBJ1-2, with TRBD1 matching 7 bases. Per germline, CDR1 SGHNT and CDR2 YYREEE (reference sequence). CDR3 length: 14 residues. J gave up 10 bases and V 1 base, and 10 bases lay outside the gene matches. CDR3 residues: CASSLLKQGNFYTF. The CDR3 bases are TGTGCCAGCAGCTTGTTAAAACAGGGGAACTTCTACACCTTC.

The rearrangement joins TRBV5-6 to TRBJ2-3; no firm D call. The CDR3 length is 13 residues. Looked up from germline, CDR1 is SGHDT and CDR2 is YYEEEE. V was trimmed by 4 bases and J by 0 bases, leaving 6 bases between them. The CDR3 is CASSQTSTDTQYF. The CDR3 DNA sequence: TGTGCCAGCAGCCAGACTAGCACAGATACGCAGTATTTT.

The chain joins TRBV19 to TRBJ2-1; unclear D gene. The germline CDR1 and CDR2 sequences are LNHDA and SQIVND (reference sequence). The germline V and J ends were trimmed by 4 bases and 5 bases, with 12 bases remaining between them. The CDR3 totals 14 residues. The chain's CDR3 is CASSSFESHNEQFF. The CDR3, as DNA: TGTGCCAGTAGTAGCTTTGAGTCTCACAATGAGCAGTTCTTC.

The gene calls are TRBV7-8 and TRBJ2-2; 7 bases are shared with TRBD1. This CDR3 contains 14 residues. Germline V gene sequence: CDR1 SGHVS, CDR2 FQNEAQ. V trimming: 5 bases; J trimming: 1 base; junction bases outside the gene matches: 1. The CDR3 sequence: CASSRQGNTGELFF. The CDR3, as DNA: TGTGCCAGCAGCCGACAGGGGAACACCGGGGAGCTGTTTTTT.

This rearrangement joins TRBV30 to TRBJ2-1; D not resolved. Germline CDR1 reads GTSNPN; CDR2 reads SVGIG (reference sequence). V was trimmed by 3 bases and J by 4 bases, leaving 4 bases between them. The CDR3 runs to 11 residues. CDR3 coding DNA: TGTGCCTGGAGCGGGTACAATGAGCAGTTCTTC. It translates to CAWSGYNEQFF.

The CDR3 bases are TGTGCCAGCTCACCGTCAGGGGTTAACGAGCAGTACTTC. Its translation: CASSPSGVNEQYF. This chain joins TRBV18 and TRBJ2-7, with D possibly matching TRBD1 (6 bases). The V end lost 3 bases, the J end lost 5 bases, and 11 bases lay between the germline ends. The CDR3 loop spans 13 amino acids. Germline V gene sequence: CDR1 KGHSH, CDR2 LQKENI.